This is a list of T cell receptor beta chains from one sample in a study of T cell responses to AZD1222 COVID-19 vaccine. Assay: immunoSEQ multiplex PCR; the TCRdb copy retains only in-frame clones and omits some. The data hold some 120,000 clones, with 88% observed a single time. The sample in question was peripheral blood, obtained on day 0 of AZD1222 vaccination. Receptors originate from an adult in good health. Each CDR3 is given with its conserved first and last residue. A D gene is named only where the DNA matches it firmly. A row's size may be missing; if present it is once, few, many or a size class.

d_call,clone_size,j_call,cdr3_length,v_call,cdr3_nt,cdr3_aa
TRBD2,-,TRBJ2-7,16,TRBV5-1,TGCGCCAGCAGCCATGGACTAGCCGGCCTTGTGGGCGAGCAGTACTTC,CASSHGLAGLVGEQYF
-,-,TRBJ1-3,14,TRBV19,TGTGCCAGTAGCCAGGCTTCCTCTGGAAACACCATATATTTT,CASSQASSGNTIYF
-,-,TRBJ2-5,15,TRBV25-1,TGTGCCAGCAGTGCTACTGGACATGGCCAAGAGACCCAGTACTTC,CASSATGHGQETQYF
TRBD2,-,TRBJ2-3,16,TRBV6-4,TGTGCCAGCAGTGACTCGGCTAGCGGGGGGACAGATACGCAGTATTTT,CASSDSASGGTDTQYF
-,-,TRBJ2-1,15,TRBV5-1,TGCGCCAGCAGCTTGCCGGGGGCAGTATACAATGAGCAGTTCTTC,CASSLPGAVYNEQFF
TRBD1,-,TRBJ1-2,16,TRBV12-5,TGTGCTAGTGGTAAGAAGTTGACAGGGTTGGAGTATGGCTACACCTTC,CASGKKLTGLEYGYTF
-,-,TRBJ1-1,14,TRBV6-1,TGTGCCAGCAGTGAAGCCCTAGGGGACACTGAAGCTTTCTTT,CASSEALGDTEAFF
TRBD1,-,TRBJ1-6,16,TRBV9,TGTGCCAGCAGCGAAACCGGACAGGCCTATAATTCACCCCTCCACTTT,CASSETGQAYNSPLHF
-,-,TRBJ2-3,14,TRBV5-1,TGCGCCAGCAGGCAGGCCAAGGGAACAGATACGCAGTATTTT,CASRQAKGTDTQYF
TRBD2,-,TRBJ2-5,16,TRBV24-1,TGTGCCACCAGTGATTTAGAAGCGGGAGATGTGGAGACCCAGTACTTC,CATSDLEAGDVETQYF
-,-,TRBJ2-1,12,TRBV6-5,TGTGCCAGCAGTTACGGGAACAATGAGCAGTTCTTC,CASSYGNNEQFF
-,once,TRBJ1-2,13,TRBV7-3,TGTGCCAGCAGCTCGCGGTTTACGGGAGGCTACACCTTC,CASSSRFTGGYTF
TRBD2,-,TRBJ2-3,16,TRBV6-5,TGTGCCAGCAGTTCCGTGACTAGCGGGAGCCCGGATACGCAGTATTTT,CASSSVTSGSPDTQYF
TRBD2,-,TRBJ2-3,15,TRBV28,TGTGCCAGCAGTTTAAGACTAGCGGGACTAGATACGCAGTATTTT,CASSLRLAGLDTQYF
-,-,TRBJ2-7,16,TRBV4-3,TGCGCCAGCAGCCAAGATTGGGGAGGTATCTCCTACGAGCAGTACTTC,CASSQDWGGISYEQYF
-,-,TRBJ2-7,15,TRBV5-5,TGTGCCAGCAGCTTGGTGGGACACGGGCCGTACGAGCAGTACTTC,CASSLVGHGPYEQYF
-,-,TRBJ1-2,12,TRBV28,TGTGCCACCCGGTGGCAGAACTATGGCTACACCTTC,CATRWQNYGYTF
-,-,TRBJ1-4,13,TRBV14,TGTGCCAGCAGCCAGCTCGGAGGGCTTAAACTGTTTTTT,CASSQLGGLKLFF
-,few,TRBJ1-3,15,TRBV6-5,TGTGCCAGCAGTTACCAACAGGGTTCTGGAAACACCATATATTTT,CASSYQQGSGNTIYF
TRBD1,-,TRBJ1-1,19,TRBV4-3,TGCGCCAGCAGCCAAGGTGGGTGGACAGGGCTCGGCATGACCACTGAAGCTTTCTTT,CASSQGGWTGLGMTTEAFF
TRBD1,few,TRBJ1-5,14,TRBV2,TGTGCCAGCAAGGGGCAGGGGGACAATCAGCCCCAGCATTTT,CASKGQGDNQPQHF
TRBD2,-,TRBJ2-2,17,TRBV7-9,TGTGCCAGCAGCTCACGCCAGACTAGCGGGACCACCGGGGAGCTGTTTTTT,CASSSRQTSGTTGELFF
TRBD1,-,TRBJ1-1,16,TRBV9,TGTGCCAGCAGCGTAGGGGGACAGAAAGTGGGGACTGAAGCTTTCTTT,CASSVGGQKVGTEAFF
-,-,TRBJ1-5,15,TRBV5-8,TGTGCCAGCAGCTTTTGGGGGCAGGGCAATCAGCCCCAGCATTTT,CASSFWGQGNQPQHF
TRBD1,-,TRBJ1-2,15,TRBV7-6,TGTGCCAGCAGCTTAGCCGGGACAGGGGGGTATGGCTACACCTTC,CASSLAGTGGYGYTF
TRBD1,-,TRBJ1-2,14,TRBV3-1/TRBV3-2,TGTGCCAGCACCTGGACAGGGCTTAACTATGGCTACACCTTC,CASTWTGLNYGYTF
-,few,TRBJ2-7,13,TRBV6-5,TGTGCCGCATCCGGGACATATCAGAACGAGCAGTACTTC,CAASGTYQNEQYF
-,once,TRBJ2-1,13,TRBV29-1,TGCAGCGGAGCGAAAGGGACCTACAATGAGCAGTTCTTC,CSGAKGTYNEQFF
-,-,TRBJ2-7,15,TRBV19,TGTGCCAGTAGTATGGGGGAGGGGGCGCGATACGAGCAGTACTTC,CASSMGEGARYEQYF
-,few,TRBJ1-1,13,TRBV6-5,TGTGCCAGCAGCCTAGGGGGGGTGACTGAAGCTTTCTTT,CASSLGGVTEAFF
-,-,TRBJ2-2,15,TRBV7-9,TGTGCCAGCAGCCCTAGGGGTCTTTCCACCGGGGAGCTGTTTTTT,CASSPRGLSTGELFF
-,-,TRBJ1-1,14,TRBV7-8,TGTGCCAGCAGCTTTGAAGGGGCCGGCACTGAAGCTTTCTTT,CASSFEGAGTEAFF
-,-,TRBJ2-4,13,TRBV15,TGTGCCACCAGCAGTCTAGCCAAAAACATTCAGTACTTC,CATSSLAKNIQYF
TRBD1,-,TRBJ1-5,16,TRBV28,TGTGCCAGCAGACGACCCCGGGACAGGGGAAGCCAGCCCCAGCATTTT,CASRRPRDRGSQPQHF
TRBD2,-,TRBJ2-4,13,TRBV28,TGTGCCAGCAACCCGGGAGGGAAAAACATTCAGTACTTC,CASNPGGKNIQYF
TRBD2,-,TRBJ2-7,16,TRBV9,TGTGCCAGCAGCGTAGATACTAGCGGGAAAGCTCACGAGCAGTACTTC,CASSVDTSGKAHEQYF
-,-,TRBJ2-7,14,TRBV5-8,TGTGCCAGCAGCCCGTCCGGCAGTTACTACGAGCAGTACTTC,CASSPSGSYYEQYF
-,-,TRBJ2-1,14,TRBV9,TGTGCCAGCAGCGTAGTTGTAGGCCCCAGGGAGCAGTTCTTC,CASSVVVGPREQFF
TRBD2,-,TRBJ2-2,18,TRBV7-2,TGTGCCAGCAGCGCAACTAGCGGGGGGCCCATTTGGACCGGGGAGCTGTTTTTT,CASSATSGGPIWTGELFF
-,-,TRBJ1-5,16,TRBV4-1,TGCGCCAGCAGCCAAGATTTTCCTAATCTCAATCCGCCCCAGCATTTT,CASSQDFPNLNPPQHF
TRBD1,-,TRBJ1-3,16,TRBV6-1,TGTGCCAGCAGTGCAATCGGACAGGGTCCTGGAAACACCATATATTTT,CASSAIGQGPGNTIYF
TRBD1,-,TRBJ1-3,15,TRBV5-1,TGCGCCAGCAGCATGACAGGGATGACTGGAAACACCATATATTTT,CASSMTGMTGNTIYF
-,few,TRBJ2-7,13,TRBV12-3/TRBV12-4,TGTGCCAGCAGTTTAGGGGGCCCGATGGGGGATTACTTC,CASSLGGPMGDYF
-,-,TRBJ1-2,13,TRBV27,TGTGCCAGCAGTTTCTCTGGACTCTATGGCTACACCTTC,CASSFSGLYGYTF
-,-,TRBJ1-5,12,TRBV16,TGTGCCAGCAGCCAATCCGTCCAGCCCCAGCATTTT,CASSQSVQPQHF
-,-,TRBJ2-7,14,TRBV28,TGTGCCAGCACCCCGGGACACAGCGCCTACGAGCAGTACTTC,CASTPGHSAYEQYF
-,-,TRBJ1-5,13,TRBV28,TGTGCCAGCAGTTTTCATCGAAATCAGCCCCAGCATTTT,CASSFHRNQPQHF
-,-,TRBJ1-4,15,TRBV7-8,TGTGCCAGCAGCTTAGCAGGGGCGCAGGGTGAAAAACTGTTTTTT,CASSLAGAQGEKLFF
TRBD1,-,TRBJ1-6,15,TRBV19,TGTGCCAGTAGTCCCCCGACAGGGTGGAATTCACCCCTCCACTTT,CASSPPTGWNSPLHF
-,-,TRBJ1-3,15,TRBV5-1,TGCGCCAGCCGGCCGTCCCCAGGCTCTGGAAACACCATATATTTT,CASRPSPGSGNTIYF